A selection of T cell receptor beta chains follows, all from one sample in a study of cytomegalovirus exposure and HLA in healthy donors. This table comes from immunoSEQ multiplex PCR, and its TCRdb copy is limited to in-frame clones, with some not included. The sample shows almost 95,000 clones, approximately 71% of them seen only once. Sequencing was carried out using PBMCs. Receptors originate from a man aged 50 or older in good health and CMV-seronegative. Each CDR3 is given with its conserved first and last residue. A D gene is named only where the DNA matches it firmly. Where a row states a size, it is once, few, many or the class of an expanded clone; other rows omit it.

>TRBV5-6|.|TRBJ1-1|.
CASSLGPTGMNTEAFF
TGTGCCAGCAGCTTGGGTCCCACAGGGATGAACACTGAAGCTTTCTTT
>TRBV30|.|TRBJ2-5|.
CAWSDPPYRVRKTQYF
TGTGCCTGGAGTGACCCACCTTACAGGGTTCGGAAGACCCAGTACTTC
>TRBV19|once|TRBJ2-3|.
CASSVLGGTDTQYF
TGTGCCAGTAGTGTCCTCGGGGGCACAGATACGCAGTATTTT
>TRBV6-1|.|TRBJ1-5|.
CASSEFVAQPQHF
TGTGCCAGCAGTGAGTTTGTGGCTCAGCCCCAGCATTTT
>TRBV28|.|TRBJ1-6|.
CASSLEGSSANSPLHF
TGTGCCAGCAGCTTGGAGGGATCCTCGGCGAATTCACCCCTCCACTTT
>TRBV15|once|TRBJ1-1|TRBD1
CAASRTGQGDSEAFF
TGTGCCGCCAGCAGAACGGGACAGGGGGACTCTGAAGCTTTCTTT
>TRBV6-5|.|TRBJ1-1|.
CASSFDRRFNTEAFF
TGTGCCAGCAGTTTCGACAGGAGGTTTAACACTGAAGCTTTCTTT
>TRBV5-1|.|TRBJ2-7|.
CASSFVGSYEQYF
TGCGCCAGCAGCTTTGTGGGGAGTTACGAGCAGTACTTC
>TRBV20-1|.|TRBJ1-1|TRBD1
CSAFRDRDFF
TGCAGTGCATTCCGGGACAGGGATTTCTTT
>TRBV5-1|.|TRBJ2-2|TRBD2
CASSVQGLAGQGELFF
TGCGCCAGCAGCGTCCAAGGACTAGCGGGGCAAGGGGAGCTGTTTTTT
>TRBV7-2|.|TRBJ1-2|.
CASSYRSNTPPYGYTF
TGTGCCAGCAGCTACCGATCGAACACCCCCCCCTATGGCTACACCTTC
>TRBV28|.|TRBJ2-2|.
CAAKPQGSRGELFF
TGTGCCGCGAAACCACAGGGCTCTCGGGGGGAGCTGTTTTTT
>TRBV30|.|TRBJ1-3|.
CAWSVGGSGNTIYF
TGTGCCTGGAGTGTAGGAGGGTCTGGAAACACCATATATTTT
>TRBV7-3|few|TRBJ1-1|TRBD1
CASSLTGGHTEAFF
TGTGCCAGCAGCTTGACAGGGGGCCACACTGAAGCTTTCTTT
>TRBV7-2|.|TRBJ2-1|.
CASSLSAAVEQFF
TGTGCCAGCAGCTTATCGGCGGCAGTAGAGCAGTTCTTC
>TRBV29-1|once|TRBJ2-3|TRBD2
CSVDASGDTDTQYF
TGCAGCGTTGACGCTAGCGGGGACACAGATACGCAGTATTTT
>TRBV25-1|.|TRBJ1-2|.
CASSQGGGLYGYTF
TGTGCCAGCAGTCAAGGGGGGGGACTCTATGGCTACACCTTC
>TRBV11-2|.|TRBJ1-3|TRBD1
CASSERQGSGNTIYF
TGTGCCAGCAGCGAGAGACAGGGATCTGGAAACACCATATATTTT
>TRBV29-1|.|TRBJ1-1|.
CSVQWGRAEAFF
TGCAGCGTCCAATGGGGGAGGGCTGAAGCTTTCTTT
>TRBV7-2|.|TRBJ2-1|.
CASSSTDNEQFF
TGTGCCAGCAGCTCCACAGACAATGAGCAGTTCTTC
>TRBV5-1|.|TRBJ1-2|TRBD1
CASSLGRGDGYTF
TGCGCCAGCAGCTTGGGCAGGGGGGATGGCTACACCTTC
>TRBV9|few|TRBJ2-3|.
CASSVDGSTDTQYF
TGTGCCAGCAGCGTAGACGGGAGCACAGATACGCAGTATTTT
>TRBV7-8|.|TRBJ1-1|.
CASSLSRGLSEAFF
TGTGCCAGCAGCCTGAGTAGAGGGCTATCCGAAGCTTTCTTT
>TRBV7-9|.|TRBJ2-2|.
CASSPRLRLRELFF
TGTGCCAGCAGCCCCCGACTTAGGCTTCGGGAGCTGTTTTTT
>TRBV5-1|.|TRBJ2-7|.
CASSSGLSSEQYF
TGCGCCAGCAGCTCCGGCCTGTCTAGCGAGCAGTACTTC
>TRBV11-3|few|TRBJ2-2|.
CASSFLRNTGELFF
TGTGCCAGCAGCTTCCTTAGAAACACCGGGGAGCTGTTTTTT
>TRBV28|.|TRBJ1-1|.
CASSFDVGKREAFF
TGTGCCAGCAGTTTTGATGTGGGGAAGCGGGAGGCTTTCTTT
>TRBV9|.|TRBJ2-3|.
CASSISGFPTDTQYF
TGTGCCAGCAGCATTTCGGGTTTCCCCACAGATACGCAGTATTTT
>TRBV7-2|.|TRBJ2-2|TRBD1
CASSYGDRTFTGELFF
TGTGCCAGCAGTTACGGGGACAGGACATTCACCGGGGAGCTGTTTTTT
>TRBV4-3|.|TRBJ2-7|.
CASSQEGSSYEQYF
TGCGCCAGCAGCCAAGAGGGCAGTTCCTACGAGCAGTACTTC
>TRBV4-3|few|TRBJ1-2|TRBD1
CASSLQQGNYGYTF
TGCGCCAGCAGCCTACAACAGGGGAACTATGGCTACACCTTC
>TRBV30|.|TRBJ2-2|TRBD1
CAWSVPPGQGTGELFF
TGTGCCTGGAGTGTACCCCCGGGACAGGGGACCGGGGAGCTGTTTTTT
>TRBV4-3|.|TRBJ2-7|TRBD1
CASSQDAGQGRYEQYF
TGCGCCAGCAGCCAAGATGCCGGACAGGGGCGGTACGAGCAGTACTTC
>TRBV10-3|many|TRBJ1-4|.
CAIREDSFGEKLFF
TGTGCCATCAGGGAGGACAGTTTTGGAGAAAAACTGTTTTTT
>TRBV2|.|TRBJ2-1|TRBD2
CASRGGLAGDGEQFF
TGTGCCAGCAGGGGGGGACTAGCGGGAGATGGTGAGCAGTTCTTC
>TRBV5-1|.|TRBJ1-1|.
CASSPNAGTPNTEAFF
TGCGCCAGCAGCCCGAATGCCGGGACACCGAACACTGAAGCTTTCTTT
>TRBV4-3|.|TRBJ2-7|TRBD1
CASSQFRDSRYEQYF
TGCGCCAGCAGCCAGTTCCGGGACAGCCGGTACGAGCAGTACTTC
>TRBV11-1|.|TRBJ1-6|.
CASSLSSSSYNSPLHF
TGTGCCAGCAGCTTATCAAGTAGCTCCTATAATTCACCCCTCCACTTT
>TRBV2|.|TRBJ1-5|.
CASSGGGGYQPQHF
TGTGCCAGCAGTGGGGGCGGGGGCTATCAGCCCCAGCATTTT
>TRBV5-1|.|TRBJ1-1|.
CASSFSGSNTEAFF
TGCGCCAGCAGCTTCTCAGGGTCGAACACTGAAGCTTTCTTT
>TRBV4-1|once|TRBJ1-4|.
CASSKLLGATNEKLFF
TGCGCCAGCAGCAAGTTGCTGGGAGCAACTAATGAAAAACTGTTTTTT
>TRBV29-1|.|TRBJ2-3|TRBD2
CSVGLAGGIDTQYF
TGCAGCGTGGGACTAGCGGGGGGGATAGATACGCAGTATTTT
>TRBV2|.|TRBJ1-1|TRBD1
CASSDRTGAGTEAFF
TGTGCCAGCAGCGACCGGACAGGGGCCGGCACTGAAGCTTTCTTT
>TRBV7-2|.|TRBJ1-5|.
CASSPRQGNQPQHF
TGTGCCAGCAGCCCCAGACAGGGCAATCAGCCCCAGCATTTT
>TRBV4-1|.|TRBJ2-7|TRBD2
CASSQEGRGNYEQYF
TGCGCCAGCAGCCAAGAAGGGCGGGGGAATTACGAGCAGTACTTC
>TRBV5-1|.|TRBJ2-1|.
CASSSGQGRRGLFSYNEQFF
TGCGCCAGCAGCTCAGGACAGGGAAGGCGGGGGCTCTTCTCCTACAATGAGCAGTTCTTC
>TRBV30|.|TRBJ1-3|.
CAWSVMGGNTIYF
TGTGCCTGGAGTGTAATGGGCGGAAACACCATATATTTT
>TRBV7-3|.|TRBJ2-2|TRBD1
CASSPKGTGWNTGELFF
TGTGCCAGCAGCCCCAAAGGGACAGGGTGGAACACCGGGGAGCTGTTTTTT
>TRBV9|.|TRBJ2-5|TRBD2
CASSVEPSGLQETQYF
TGTGCCAGCAGCGTAGAGCCTAGCGGGCTTCAAGAGACCCAGTACTTC
>TRBV29-1|.|TRBJ2-5|.
CSVEHSGETQYF
TGCAGCGTTGAACACTCCGGGGAGACCCAGTACTTC
>TRBV4-3|once|TRBJ2-5|.
CASSLRGEEETQYF
TGCGCCAGCAGCCTCAGGGGTGAGGAAGAGACCCAGTACTTC
>TRBV4-3|.|TRBJ2-1|TRBD2
CASSGFGTSGRNNEQFF
TGCGCCAGCAGCGGATTTGGGACTAGCGGGAGGAACAATGAGCAGTTCTTC
>TRBV2|.|TRBJ2-1|TRBD2
CASSLTSGDNEQFF
TGTGCCAGCAGTCTCACTAGCGGCGACAATGAGCAGTTCTTC
>TRBV2|.|TRBJ2-5|.
CASSAQGLQETQYF
TGTGCCAGCAGTGCACAGGGTCTCCAAGAGACCCAGTACTTC
>TRBV5-4|.|TRBJ2-6|TRBD1
CASSHGQGLWANVLTF
TGTGCCAGCAGCCACGGACAGGGGCTCTGGGCCAACGTCCTGACTTTC
>TRBV5-1|.|TRBJ2-2|.
CASRWQGSTGELFF
TGCGCCAGCAGGTGGCAGGGGAGTACCGGGGAGCTGTTTTTT
>TRBV1|.|TRBJ1-3|.
CTSSPPSGISGNTIYF
TGCACCAGCAGCCCCCCCTCCGGGATCTCTGGAAACACCATATATTTT
>TRBV15|.|TRBJ2-1|TRBD2
CATSRFLADPNEQFF
TGTGCCACCAGCAGGTTCCTAGCGGATCCGAATGAGCAGTTCTTC